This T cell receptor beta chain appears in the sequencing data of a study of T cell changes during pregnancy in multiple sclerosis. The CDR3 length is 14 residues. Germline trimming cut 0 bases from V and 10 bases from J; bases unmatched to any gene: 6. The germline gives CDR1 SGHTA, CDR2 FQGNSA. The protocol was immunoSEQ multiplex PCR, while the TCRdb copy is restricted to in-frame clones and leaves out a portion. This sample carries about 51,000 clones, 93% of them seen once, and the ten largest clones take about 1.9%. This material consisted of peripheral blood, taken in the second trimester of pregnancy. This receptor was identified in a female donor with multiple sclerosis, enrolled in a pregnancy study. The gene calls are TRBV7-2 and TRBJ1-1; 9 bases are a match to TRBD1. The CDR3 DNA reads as TGTGCCAGCAGCTTAGCCCTGGACAGGGGAAGAGCTTTCTTT. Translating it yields CASSLALDRGRAFF.